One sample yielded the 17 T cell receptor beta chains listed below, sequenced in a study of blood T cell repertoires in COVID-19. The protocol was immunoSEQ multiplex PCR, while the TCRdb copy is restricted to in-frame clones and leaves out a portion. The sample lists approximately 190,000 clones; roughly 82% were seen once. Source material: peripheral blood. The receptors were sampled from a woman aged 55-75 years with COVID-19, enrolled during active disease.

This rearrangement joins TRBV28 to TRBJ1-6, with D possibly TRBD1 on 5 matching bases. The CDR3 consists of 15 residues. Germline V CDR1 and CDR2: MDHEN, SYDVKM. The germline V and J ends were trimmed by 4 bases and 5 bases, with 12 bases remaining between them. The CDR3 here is CASSWGGLNNSPLHF. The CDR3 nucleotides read TGTGCCAGCAGTTGGGGGGGTCTGAATAATTCACCCCTCCACTTT.

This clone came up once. CDR3 residues: CASRRGGRETQYF. CDR3 DNA: TGTGCCAGCAGGCGGGGGGGCCGAGAGACCCAGTACTTC. V gene TRBV3-1 (or the pseudogene TRBV3-2) combines with J gene TRBJ2-5; 9 bases are a match to TRBD2. CDR3 length equals 13 residues. Unmatched junction bases numbered 3, after V lost 6 bases and J lost 4 bases. From germline, CDR1 is LGHDT and CDR2 YNNKEL (reference sequence).

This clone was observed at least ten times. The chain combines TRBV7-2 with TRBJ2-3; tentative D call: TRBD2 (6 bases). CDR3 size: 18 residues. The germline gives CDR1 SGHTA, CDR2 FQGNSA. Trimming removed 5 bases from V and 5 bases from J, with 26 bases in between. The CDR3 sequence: CASSEHPSARAAVDTQYF. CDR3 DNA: TGTGCCAGCAGCGAACACCCTAGCGCGAGGGCAGCGGTAGATACGCAGTATTTT.

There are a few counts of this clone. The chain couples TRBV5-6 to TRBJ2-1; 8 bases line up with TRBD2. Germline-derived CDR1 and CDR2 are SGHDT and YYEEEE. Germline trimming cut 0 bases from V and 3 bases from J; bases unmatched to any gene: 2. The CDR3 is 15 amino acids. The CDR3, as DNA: TGTGCCAGCAGCTTGGGTACTAGCGGCTACAATGAGCAGTTCTTC. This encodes CASSLGTSGYNEQFF.

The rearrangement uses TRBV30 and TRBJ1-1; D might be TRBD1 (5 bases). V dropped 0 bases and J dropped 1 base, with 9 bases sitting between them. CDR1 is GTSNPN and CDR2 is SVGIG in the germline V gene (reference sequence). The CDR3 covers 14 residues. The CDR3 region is CAWSVGVTNTEAFF. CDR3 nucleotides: TGTGCCTGGAGTGTAGGGGTCACGAACACTGAAGCTTTCTTT.

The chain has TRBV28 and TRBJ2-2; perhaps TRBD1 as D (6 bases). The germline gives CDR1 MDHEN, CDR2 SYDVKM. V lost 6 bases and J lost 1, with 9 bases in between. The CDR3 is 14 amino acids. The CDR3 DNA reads TGTGCCAGCAGGGGGGCAGGGAACACCGGGGAGCTGTTTTTT. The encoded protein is CASRGAGNTGELFF.

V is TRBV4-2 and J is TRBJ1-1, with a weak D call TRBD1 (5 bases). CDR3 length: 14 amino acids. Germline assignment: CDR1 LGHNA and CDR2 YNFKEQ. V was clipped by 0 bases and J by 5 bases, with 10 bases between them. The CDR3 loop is CASSQEGGNTEAFF. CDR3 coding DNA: TGTGCCAGCAGCCAAGAGGGGGGGAATACTGAAGCTTTCTTT.

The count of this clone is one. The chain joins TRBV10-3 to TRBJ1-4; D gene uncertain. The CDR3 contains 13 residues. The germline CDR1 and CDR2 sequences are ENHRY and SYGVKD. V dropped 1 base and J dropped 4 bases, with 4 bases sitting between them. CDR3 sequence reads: CAISEFHNEKLFF. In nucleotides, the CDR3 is TGTGCCATCAGTGAGTTCCATAATGAAAAACTGTTTTTT.

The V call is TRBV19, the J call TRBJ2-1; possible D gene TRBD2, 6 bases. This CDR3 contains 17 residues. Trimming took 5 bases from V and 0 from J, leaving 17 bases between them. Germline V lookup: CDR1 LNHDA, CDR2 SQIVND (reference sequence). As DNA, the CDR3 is TGTGCCAGTAGTTGGGACTTCCCATACCGCTCCTACAATGAGCAGTTCTTC. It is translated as CASSWDFPYRSYNEQFF.

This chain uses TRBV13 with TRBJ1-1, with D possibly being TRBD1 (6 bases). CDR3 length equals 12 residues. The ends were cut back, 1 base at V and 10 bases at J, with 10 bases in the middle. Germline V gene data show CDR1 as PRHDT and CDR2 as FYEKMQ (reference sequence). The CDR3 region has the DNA TGTGCCAGCAGCTTAGAAAGGGGGAGAGCTTTCTTT. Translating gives CASSLERGRAFF. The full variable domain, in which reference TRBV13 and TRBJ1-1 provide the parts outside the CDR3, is AAGVIQSPRHLIKEKRETATLKCYPIPRHDTVYWYQQGPGQDPQFLISFYEKMQSDKGSIPDRFSAQQFSDYHSELNMSSLELGDSALYFCASSLERGRAFFGQGTRLTVV.

The CDR3 sequence: CASSVSGQNNQPQHF. In DNA form, the CDR3 reads TGTGCCAGCAGCGTTTCGGGACAGAATAATCAGCCCCAGCATTTT. The J gene is TRBJ1-5, the V gene TRBV9; 7 nucleotides match TRBD1. Germline V lookup: CDR1 SGDLS, CDR2 YYNGEE. The V segment lost 2 bases and the J segment 4 bases; nucleotides outside the gene matches: 6. This CDR3 spans 15 amino acids. The full variable domain, with the rest looked up from reference TRBV9 and TRBJ1-5, is DSGVTQTPKHLITATGQRVTLRCSPRSGDLSVYWYQQSLDQGLQFLIQYYNGEERAKGNILERFSAQQFPDLHSELNLSSLELGDSALYFCASSVSGQNNQPQHFGDGTRLSIL.

The CDR3 reads CATSPRQGSNQPQHF. CDR3 DNA: TGTGCCACCTCCCCCCGACAGGGTAGCAATCAGCCCCAGCATTTT. The chain recombines TRBV15 with TRBJ1-5, with 7 bases aligning to TRBD1. The germline V gene has CDR1 LNHNV and CDR2 YYDKDF (reference sequence). The V and J ends lost 8 bases and 0 bases, in that order; junction bases with no gene match: 7. This CDR3 comprises 15 residues.

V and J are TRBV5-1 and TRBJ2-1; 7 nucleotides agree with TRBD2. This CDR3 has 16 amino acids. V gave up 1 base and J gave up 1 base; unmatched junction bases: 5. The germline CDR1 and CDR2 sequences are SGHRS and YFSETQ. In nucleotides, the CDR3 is TGCGCCAGCAGCTTGTCGACGGGAGGTTCCTACAATGAGCAGTTCTTC. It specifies CASSLSTGGSYNEQFF.

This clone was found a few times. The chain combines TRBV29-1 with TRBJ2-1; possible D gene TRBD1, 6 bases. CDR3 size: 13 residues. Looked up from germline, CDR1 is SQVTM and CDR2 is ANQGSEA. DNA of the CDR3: TGCACCGTAACAGGGAGCTCCTACAATGAGCAGTTCTTC. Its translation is CTVTGSSYNEQFF.

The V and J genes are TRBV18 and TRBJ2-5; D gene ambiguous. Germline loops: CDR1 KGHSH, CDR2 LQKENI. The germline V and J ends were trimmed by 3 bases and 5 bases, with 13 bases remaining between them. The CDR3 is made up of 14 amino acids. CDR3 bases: TGTGCCAGCTCACCCCAGGCCCGAAGGGAGACCCAGTACTTC. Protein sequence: CASSPQARRETQYF.

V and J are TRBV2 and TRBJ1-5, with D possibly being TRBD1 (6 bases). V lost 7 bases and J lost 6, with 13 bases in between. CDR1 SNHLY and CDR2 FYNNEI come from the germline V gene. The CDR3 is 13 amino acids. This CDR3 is CASKRGGAQPQHF. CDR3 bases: TGTGCCAGCAAAAGGGGGGGGGCTCAGCCCCAGCATTTT.

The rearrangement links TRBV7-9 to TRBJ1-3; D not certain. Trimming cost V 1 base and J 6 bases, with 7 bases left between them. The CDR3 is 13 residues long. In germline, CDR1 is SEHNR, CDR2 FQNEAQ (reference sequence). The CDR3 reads CASSLGEVNTIYF. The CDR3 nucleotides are TGTGCCAGCAGCTTAGGGGAGGTAAACACCATATATTTT.